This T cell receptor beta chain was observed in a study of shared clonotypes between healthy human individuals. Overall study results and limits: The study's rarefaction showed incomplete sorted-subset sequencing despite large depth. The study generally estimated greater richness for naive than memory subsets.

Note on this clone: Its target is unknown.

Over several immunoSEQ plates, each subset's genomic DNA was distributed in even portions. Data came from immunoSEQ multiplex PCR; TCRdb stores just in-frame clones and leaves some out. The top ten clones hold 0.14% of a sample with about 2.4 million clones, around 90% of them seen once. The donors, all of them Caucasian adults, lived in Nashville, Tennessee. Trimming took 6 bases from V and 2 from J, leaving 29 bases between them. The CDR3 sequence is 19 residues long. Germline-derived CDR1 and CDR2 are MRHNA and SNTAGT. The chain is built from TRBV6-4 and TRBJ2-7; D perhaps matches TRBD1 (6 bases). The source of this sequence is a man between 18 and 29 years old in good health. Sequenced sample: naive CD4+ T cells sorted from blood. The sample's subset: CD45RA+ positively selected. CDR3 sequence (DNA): TGTGCCAGCAGGGGACAAACACAGGGACCCAAAACGACGCCCTACGAGCAGTACTTC. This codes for CASRGQTQGPKTTPYEQYF.